The clone carrying this TCR beta chain was observed at least ten times. Its antigen is not identified. Amplification of TCR beta CDR3 regions was performed using RNA transcripts as template. HTBI primers were the set used in a first-round RT-PCR of the TCR CDR3. Each CDR3 protein gets one entry after TCRdb re-called the multiplex PCR reads with MiXCR. The sample holds 620,000 or so distinct CDR3 sequences, roughly 15% seen once. Germline V gene lookup returns CDR1 MDHEN and CDR2 SYDVKM. V lost 5 bases and J lost 5, with 6 bases in between. CDR3 length: 11 residues. The record originates from a study of T cells in Graves' hyperthyroidism and ophthalmopathy. Whole-study results and caveats: Most clonotypes that expanded in the thyroid above 0.001 also showed up in blood.

Patients having uncontrolled infection, another autoimmune disease, pregnancy or lactation were not included. Clinical symptoms, serum thyroxine, TRAb, thyroid ultrasound and orbital computed tomography established diagnosis. Fresh 10 ml peripheral blood yielded PBMCs. The clonotype comes from a woman aged 50 to 65 with Graves' ophthalmopathy. Source material: blood. V usage is TRBV28 and J usage is TRBJ2-5, with unresolved D. This chain's CDR3 is CASSLPETQYF. CDR3 in DNA: TGTGCCAGCAGTCTCCCGGAGACCCAGTACTTC.